This T cell receptor (beta chain) was sequenced in a study of OX40 agonist ivuxolimab in advanced cancers. V was shortened by 6 bases and J by 4 bases, with 16 bases between the two germline ends. The CDR3 runs 15 residues. In germline, CDR1 is MNHEY, CDR2 SVGAGI. Generated by immunoSEQ multiplex PCR, the TCRdb table keeps only in-frame clones and is missing some. This table has approximately 90,000 clones, more than 70% appearing once. The sequencing here drew on CD4+ or CD8+ T cells sorted from blood, taken in a trial of the OX40 agonist ivuxolimab. This chain links TRBV6-5 with TRBJ2-1, with D unresolved. The sequence came from an adult with an advanced solid tumor such as melanoma, head and neck, liver or kidney cancer. This CDR3 reads CASRLDGRFYNEQFF. CDR3 sequence (DNA): TGTGCCAGCAGACTGGACGGAAGATTTTACAATGAGCAGTTCTTC.